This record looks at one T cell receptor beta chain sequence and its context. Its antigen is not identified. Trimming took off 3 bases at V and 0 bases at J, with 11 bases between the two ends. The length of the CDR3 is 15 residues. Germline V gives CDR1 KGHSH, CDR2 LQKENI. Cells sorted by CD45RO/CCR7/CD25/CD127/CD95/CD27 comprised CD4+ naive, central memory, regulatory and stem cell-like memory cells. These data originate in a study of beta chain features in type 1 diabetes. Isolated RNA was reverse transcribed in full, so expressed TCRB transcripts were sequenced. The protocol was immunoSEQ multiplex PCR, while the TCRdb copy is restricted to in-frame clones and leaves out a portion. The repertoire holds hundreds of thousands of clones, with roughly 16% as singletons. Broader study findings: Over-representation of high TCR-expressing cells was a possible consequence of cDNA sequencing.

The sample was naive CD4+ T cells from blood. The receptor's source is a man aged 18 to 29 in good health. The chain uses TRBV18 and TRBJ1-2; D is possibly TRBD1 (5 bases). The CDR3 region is CASSPGGLANYGYTF. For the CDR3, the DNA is TGTGCCAGCTCACCGGGGGGACTAGCTAACTATGGCTACACCTTC.